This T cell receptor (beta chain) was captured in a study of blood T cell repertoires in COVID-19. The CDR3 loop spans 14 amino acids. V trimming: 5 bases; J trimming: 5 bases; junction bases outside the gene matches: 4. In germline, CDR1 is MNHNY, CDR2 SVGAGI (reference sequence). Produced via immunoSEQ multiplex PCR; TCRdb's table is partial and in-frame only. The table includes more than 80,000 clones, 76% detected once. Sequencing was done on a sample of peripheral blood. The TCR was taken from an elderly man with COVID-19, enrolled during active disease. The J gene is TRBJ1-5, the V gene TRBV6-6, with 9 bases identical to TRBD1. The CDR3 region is CASSTTGGDQPQHF. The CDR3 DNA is TGTGCCAGCAGTACGACAGGGGGGGATCAGCCCCAGCATTTT.